This TCR beta chain was sequenced for a study of CD8 T cells in acute hepatitis C reinfection (dated by TCRdb to about 2021). For the study in its entirety: The study profiled the TCRbeta repertoire of CD8+ T cells specific for the HCV NS3-1073 epitope during acute infection and after viral clearance. Paired acute and follow-up samples were contributed by four of the spontaneous resolvers. The research as a whole found: Around 14 public clonotypes were found regardless of outcome; one public clonotype used V04-02/J02-02. Diversity in the NS3-1073 specific repertoires was high, and no significant differences in diversity emerged among acute resolver, follow-up resolver and acute chronic samples. Because bulk sequencing covered only the TCRbeta chain, the alphabeta pairing of the public clonotypes could not be determined. All groups preferentially used the TRBV04 and TRBV06 gene families, and overrepresentation in the naive pool did not explain this preferential usage. Few CDR3 sequences were shared with other epitopes, and differences in sequencing approaches may have limited exact matching. NS3-1073 specific cells were too rare to sort in chronically infected subjects, so no follow-up repertoires exist for those subjects.

On this clone itself: The antigen it recognizes is unknown. Base qualities are not provided; no much larger clone lies one nucleotide away.

The cysteine opens and the phenylalanine closes a CDR3 of 14 amino acids. Solely the CDR3 DNA is kept, with 42 bases framed from the first base. V drops 1 base and J drops 0 bases, leaving 7 bases in between. The germline V gene yields MGHRA for CDR1 and YSYEKL for CDR2. What this sample's time point label stands for: naive CD8 control sorted from an acute-time-point sample. Enrolled in the Montreal Hepatitis C Cohort (HEPCO) in Canada, the donors were people who inject drugs, and these donors were followed every 3 months. Acute primary HCV infection was defined as a positive HCV RNA or antibody test that came after a negative test within the prior 24 weeks. CD3, CD8 and CD45RO antibodies were used for surface staining, and dead cells were excluded with an aqua fixable dye. Among the cohort members were 8 spontaneous resolvers, with spontaneous resolution defined as HCV RNA clearance within 24 weeks. From thawed, previously cryostored peripheral blood mononuclear cells, CD8+ T cells were purified through negative selection performed by means of the MACS CD8+ T cell Isolation Kit. Sorting of the cells was done on a BD FACSAria II cell sorter.

Genomic DNA was extracted from FACS-sorted cells, and TCRbeta chain sequencing was performed through the commercial immunoSEQ service. Per the authors' processing: The repertoire data were analyzed using ImmunoSEQ Analyzer software v3.0 and R v3.5.1. Sequences containing stop codons or out-of-frame rearrangements were removed, so only productive rearrangements were analyzed. Simpson diversity, Shannon entropy, CDR3 length and nucleotide addition metrics were supplied by the sequencing provider. Clonotypes were grouped by frequency into dominant, sub-dominant, low or lowest abundance categories, and clonotypes below 0.1% were left out of most analyses. A CDR3 amino acid clonotype was called public when found in at least two subjects at a cumulative frequency of at least 0.5%. Imported from immuneACCESS, the table was reduced by TCRdb to in-frame sequences with V and J called. These copies leave out some clones; in studies compared against another copy, an unresolved V gene accounts for under half, and the cause of the remainder is not known. Clone size and V and J calls were adopted from that table, with D and trimming inferred from the DNA. For this sample there are over 30,000 clones; approximately 83% appear just once. Roughly 9.7% of the sample belongs to the ten largest clones.

The chain is encoded by TRBV4-1 joined to TRBJ2-7, with the D gene not confidently named. The sequenced sample consisted of naive CD8+ T cells from PBMCs. Sample cell subset or site, as interpreted from the label and publication: sorted total naive CD45RO-negative CD8+ T cells. This clonotype was sampled from a woman between 18 and 29 years old who spontaneously cleared hepatitis C infection. The nucleotides read TGCGCCAGCAGCCAAGCGTCAAGCTCCTACGAGCAGTACTTC. Protein translation: CASSQASSSYEQYF.